Following are 20 T cell receptor beta chains from one sample sequenced in a study of cytomegalovirus exposure and HLA in healthy donors. Researchers ran the PCR with 60 Vbeta and 13 Jbeta primers. TCRdb keeps only in-frame clones here, not all; method: immunoSEQ multiplex PCR. The data contain approximately 90,000 clones, less than 8% of them seen just once; the ten biggest clones take up approximately 2.5%. What was sequenced was PBMCs. Receptor source: a man between 50 and 59 years old in good health and CMV-seronegative.

This clone was seen only a few times. The gene calls are TRBV10-2 and TRBJ1-1; D remains unclear. The CDR3 sequence is 15 residues long. Germline V CDR1 and CDR2: WSHSY, SAAADI. V was cut by 6 bases and J by 5 bases, with 19 bases left in between. The CDR3 coding sequence is TGCGCCAGCAGAGGAGCTCGGCTGGGAGGAACTGAAGCTTTCTTT. This translates into CASRGARLGGTEAFF.

The chain carries TRBV7-3 and TRBJ2-1, with D possibly matching TRBD2 (5 bases). CDR3 length equals 12 residues. V dropped 1 base and J dropped 8 bases, with 6 bases sitting between them. Germline V CDR1 and CDR2: SGHTA, FQGTGA. CDR3 protein: CASSLMEDEQFF. CDR3 nucleotides: TGTGCCAGCAGCTTAATGGAGGATGAGCAGTTCTTC.

This clone was seen a handful of times. The chain carries TRBV14 and TRBJ2-3; D gene ambiguous. The CDR3 totals 13 residues. The germline CDR1 and CDR2 sequences are SGHDN and FVKESK. Trimming took off 3 bases at V and 2 bases at J, with 6 bases between the two ends. CDR3 sequence: CASSQVHTDTQYF. In DNA form, the CDR3 reads TGTGCCAGCAGCCAGGTACACACAGATACGCAGTATTTT. The full variable domain, with the rest looked up from reference TRBV14 and TRBJ2-3, is EAGVTQFPSHSVIEKGQTVTLRCDPISGHDNLYWYRRVMGKEIKFLLHFVKESKQDESGMPNNRFLAERTGGTYSTLKVQPAELEDSGVYFCASSQVHTDTQYFGPGTRLTVL.

This clone was picked up a small number of times. The chain employs TRBV5-1 and TRBJ2-3; 9 nucleotides agree with TRBD2. Germline CDR1 and CDR2: SGHRS and YFSETQ. This CDR3 contains 16 residues. J gave up 0 bases and V 7 bases, and 9 bases lay outside the gene matches. DNA for the CDR3: TGCGCCAGCCGAACTGGCGGGAGGGCGAGCACAGATACGCAGTATTTT. This encodes CASRTGGRASTDTQYF.

In this sample, this clone turned up a few times. The chain combines TRBV4-2 with TRBJ2-7; D is possibly TRBD2 (6 bases). CDR1 LGHNA and CDR2 YNFKEQ come from the germline V gene. This CDR3 has 13 amino acids. Deletions cut 4 bases from V and 0 bases from J, with 7 bases between. The CDR3 loop is CASSRDFSYEQYF. The DNA of the CDR3 is TGTGCCAGCAGCCGGGACTTCTCCTACGAGCAGTACTTC.

A few counts support this clone. Additional DNA sequences in this sample encode the identical CDR3. DNA for the CDR3: TGTGCCAGCAGTGAGGAGGGGTTAAGCAATCAGCCCCAGCATTTT. This gives the protein CASSEEGLSNQPQHF. The chain carries TRBV2 and TRBJ1-5, with D tentatively TRBD1 (5 bases). V gave up 3 bases and J gave up 1 base, with 10 bases separating them. The V gene's germline CDR1 is SNHLY and CDR2 FYNNEI. The CDR3 length is 15 residues.

V is TRBV6-4 and J is TRBJ2-3; TRBD1 might be the D (5 bases). The CDR3 extends over 15 amino acids. The V gene's germline CDR1 is MRHNA and CDR2 SNTAGT. The V end was cut by 0 bases, the J end by 4 bases, with 11 bases between. Here the CDR3 reads CASSDSGRAADTQYF. The CDR3 DNA reads TGTGCCAGCAGTGACTCGGGCAGGGCGGCAGATACGCAGTATTTT.

This clone has only a few counts. The V gene is TRBV15, the J gene TRBJ2-6, with a tentative D call TRBD2 (6 bases). The CDR3 sequence is 18 residues long. V was shortened by 6 bases and J by 0 bases, with 18 bases between the two germline ends. The germline V gene encodes CDR1 LNHNV and CDR2 YYDKDF (reference sequence). The chain's CDR3 is CATRLGPGLSSGANVLTF. CDR3 coding DNA: TGTGCCACCAGGTTGGGCCCGGGACTCAGCTCTGGGGCCAACGTCCTGACTTTC.

V and J are TRBV6-6 and TRBJ2-7; 12 bases align to TRBD2. V shed 6 bases and J 6 bases; nucleotides not matched to a gene: 9. The CDR3 runs to 15 residues. Germline values: CDR1 MNHNY, CDR2 SVGAGI (reference sequence). The CDR3 bases are TGTGCCAGCAGCTTACCGACTAGCGGGGGTCTCGAGCAGTACTTC. This translates into CASSLPTSGGLEQYF.

This clone was found a few times. The V call is TRBV6-5, the J call TRBJ2-1, with D uncertain. The V and J ends lost 2 bases and 1 base respectively, with 6 bases between them. The CDR3 loop spans 14 amino acids. Germline CDR1 MNHEY, CDR2 SVGAGI. The CDR3 loop is CASSYPGSYNEQFF. CDR3 bases: TGTGCCAGCAGTTACCCCGGTTCCTACAATGAGCAGTTCTTC.

This chain links TRBV7-9 with TRBJ2-3; TRBD2 aligns across 7 bases. The CDR3 is 17 residues long. The ends lost 5 bases at V and 6 bases at J; junction bases unmatched: 17. Per the germline V gene, CDR1 is SEHNR and CDR2 is FQNEAQ (reference sequence). Here the CDR3 reads CASSLQGLEGGYDTQYF. In DNA, the CDR3 is TGTGCCAGCAGCCTACAAGGACTAGAGGGAGGGTACGATACGCAGTATTTT.

This clone was seen only a few times. This chain uses TRBV10-3 with TRBJ1-1, with D hard to call. Trimming left V 11 bases short and J 9 bases short, with 19 bases between. The CDR3 spans 12 residues. CDR1 ENHRY and CDR2 SYGVKD come from the germline V gene. CDR3 nucleotide sequence: TGTGCCGCCCGGGGATGGCAGACTAAAGCTTTCTTT. Translating it yields CAARGWQTKAFF.

The chain has TRBV6-6 and TRBJ1-5; no reliable D call. The CDR3 has 16 amino acids. Looked up from germline, CDR1 is MNHNY and CDR2 is SVGAGI (reference sequence). The ends were cut back, 5 bases at V and 1 base at J, with 15 bases in the middle. The CDR3: CASSPSGFGSNQPQHF. The CDR3, as DNA: TGTGCCAGCAGTCCCTCTGGGTTCGGGAGCAATCAGCCCCAGCATTTT.

The chain combines TRBV7-3 with TRBJ2-2; 7 bases line up with TRBD2. This CDR3 is 15 amino acids long. Unmatched junction bases numbered 2, after V lost 3 bases and J lost 1 base. Germline CDR1 reads SGHTA; CDR2 reads FQGTGA. CDR3 sequence reads: CASSFGGVNTGELFF. The CDR3 DNA is TGTGCCAGCAGCTTTGGGGGGGTGAACACCGGGGAGCTGTTTTTT. The full variable domain, rest sourced from reference TRBV7-3 and TRBJ2-2, is GAGVSQTPSNKVTEKGKYVELRCDPISGHTALYWYRQSLGQGPEFLIYFQGTGAADDSGLPNDRFFAVRPEGSVSTLKIQRTERGDSAVYLCASSFGGVNTGELFFGEGSRLTVL.

The J gene is TRBJ1-4, the V gene TRBV30; D is unresolved. CDR1 and CDR2 from the germline V gene are GTSNPN and SVGIG (reference sequence). The V end lost 0 bases, the J end lost 7 bases, and 6 bases lay between the germline ends. The CDR3 sequence is 12 residues long. The CDR3: CAWSVPSEKLFF. In DNA form, the CDR3 reads TGTGCCTGGAGTGTCCCCAGTGAAAAACTGTTTTTT.

Only a few counts were recorded for this clone. The chain is built from TRBV6-1 and TRBJ1-2, with 8 bases aligning to TRBD1. The CDR3 runs 17 residues. Germline CDR1 reads MNHNS; CDR2 reads SASEGT. Trimming at V came to 2 bases and at J to 13 bases, leaving 21 bases not matched to a gene. The CDR3 DNA is TGTGCCAGCAGTGAACGGGACAGGCGGGTCGGGCCTCCCTATTGCACCTTC. It codes for CASSERDRRVGPPYCTF.

V usage is TRBV7-3 and J usage is TRBJ2-5, with 9 bases aligning to TRBD1. Germline-derived CDR1 and CDR2 are SGHTA and FQGTGA. Trimming took 5 bases from V and 5 from J; bases not matched to a gene: 6. The CDR3 spans 14 residues. CDR3 protein: CASSRQGGSETQYF. The CDR3 DNA reads TGTGCCAGCAGCCGACAGGGGGGTTCGGAGACCCAGTACTTC.

Only a few counts were recorded for this clone. The CDR3, as DNA: TGTGCCAGCAGCCCCCTAGGGGATGAAAAACTGTTTTTT. This sequence encodes CASSPLGDEKLFF. V gene TRBV5-6 combines with J gene TRBJ1-4, with a possible D match to TRBD1 (5 bases). The V gene lost 4 bases and the J gene lost 6 bases, with 10 bases spanning the gap. The CDR3 sequence is 13 residues long. The V gene's germline CDR1 is SGHDT and CDR2 YYEEEE.

This clone was detected a few times. Mismatch with germline at one junction end may stem from a read error. The rearrangement uses TRBV7-6 and TRBJ1-5; possibly TRBD1 for D (5 bases). Germline V gene lookup returns CDR1 SGHVS and CDR2 FNYEAQ. The CDR3 length is 14 residues. CDR3 coding DNA: TGTGCCAGCAGCTCTACAGGCTTCAATCGGCCCCAGCATTTT. This gives the protein CASSSTGFNRPQHF.

This clone has a handful of counts. V gene TRBV6-6 combines with J gene TRBJ1-5, with D maybe TRBD1 (5 bases). Trimming removed 4 bases at V and 4 bases at J, with 11 bases between. Germline V CDR1 and CDR2: MNHNY, SVGAGI (reference sequence). This CDR3 spans 14 amino acids. DNA for the CDR3: TGTGCCAGCAGTTCCAGGGCACTGAATCAGCCCCAGCATTTT. Encoded protein: CASSSRALNQPQHF.